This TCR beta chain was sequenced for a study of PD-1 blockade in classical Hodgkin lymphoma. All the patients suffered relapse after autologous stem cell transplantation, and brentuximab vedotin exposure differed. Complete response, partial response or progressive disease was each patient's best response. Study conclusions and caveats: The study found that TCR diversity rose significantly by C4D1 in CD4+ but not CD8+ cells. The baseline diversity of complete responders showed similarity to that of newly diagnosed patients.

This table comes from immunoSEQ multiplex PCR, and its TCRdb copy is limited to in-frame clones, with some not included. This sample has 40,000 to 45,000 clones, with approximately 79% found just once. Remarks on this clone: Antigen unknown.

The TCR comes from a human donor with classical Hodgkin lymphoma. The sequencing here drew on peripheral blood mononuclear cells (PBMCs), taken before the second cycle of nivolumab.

The CDR3, as DNA: TGTGCCAGCAGTTTAGGCGGACACCTCTCTGGAAACACCATATATTTT. Its protein is CASSLGGHLSGNTIYF. This chain connects TRBV27 to TRBJ1-3; D perhaps matches TRBD1 (5 bases). Deletions cut 2 bases from V and 0 bases from J, with 11 bases between. Germline values: CDR1 MNHEY, CDR2 SMNVEV (reference sequence). CDR3 length: 16 amino acids.